This T cell receptor beta chain was recorded in a study of cytomegalovirus exposure and HLA in healthy donors. A word on this clone: Its antigen is not known.

Overall study findings and caveats: TRBV6-2, TRBV6-3 and other indistinguishable V segments were excluded. Cytomegalovirus status was reportedly diagnosed by the classifier with high sensitivity and specificity. It was taken for granted in presence/absence analyses that sequencing depth across donors was roughly uniform.

PCR employed 60 Vbeta and 13 Jbeta primers. The repertoire was sequenced with immunoSEQ multiplex PCR; TCRdb's copy has only in-frame clones and lacks some. The sample records fewer than 80,000 clones, around 80% being singletons. Germline trimming cut 0 bases from V and 12 bases from J; bases unmatched to any gene: 20. Germline values: CDR1 LNHNV, CDR2 YYDKDF (reference sequence). The CDR3 is made up of 18 amino acids. Sequenced input: PBMCs. The receptor's source is a man aged 25 to 45 in good health and CMV-seronegative. This chain joins TRBV15 and TRBJ2-1; TRBD1 matches at 7 bases. CDR3 loop: CATSRDTRTGLSTIGQFF. CDR3 bases: TGTGCCACCAGCAGAGATACCCGGACAGGACTCTCTACAATTGGGCAGTTCTTC.